The clone carrying this T cell receptor beta chain was detected a few times. No antigen is known for it. The record originates from a study of cytomegalovirus exposure and HLA in healthy donors. Overall study results and limits: A few of the chains that were CMV-associated were confirmed in vitro to be specific for CMV antigens.

The ends were cut back, 6 bases at V and 4 bases at J, with 6 bases in the middle. This CDR3 region has 11 residues. CDR1 is LNHNV, CDR2 YYDKDF, per germline (reference sequence). PCR used 60 Vbeta primers and 13 Jbeta primers. Generated by immunoSEQ multiplex PCR, the TCRdb table keeps only in-frame clones and is missing some. The sample holds around 130,000 clones, approximately 8.8% seen once. This clonotype originated in a man in his forties in good health and CMV-seronegative. Specimen: PBMCs. The chain joins TRBV15 to TRBJ1-2, with D possibly matching TRBD1 (5 bases). The CDR3 loop is CATRTGYGYTF. Here the CDR3 DNA reads TGTGCCACCAGAACAGGCTATGGCTACACCTTC.